There are a few counts of the clone carrying this T cell receptor beta chain. What it binds is not known. TCRdb's copy holds only in-frame clones and misses some; the assay was immunoSEQ multiplex PCR. The sample lists 230,000 or so clones; 70% to 90% were seen once. The data belong to a study of cytomegalovirus exposure and HLA in healthy donors. Study results and caveats: Through in vitro validation, three CMV-associated chains were shown to be specific for CMV antigens. The study put 150 or so TCR beta chains on its list as cytomegalovirus-associated. Rare sequences made up most TCRs, while some public TCRs were found in many donors.

The CDR3 has 16 residues. Germline V gives CDR1 SGHRS, CDR2 YFSETQ. The V end was cut by 0 bases, the J end by 4 bases, with 16 bases between. The sequence came from a woman aged 18-29 years in good health and CMV-seronegative. Material: PBMCs. This sequence joins TRBV5-1 and TRBJ1-2, with D perhaps matching TRBD1 (6 bases). The CDR3 protein is CASSLGQAGSVYGYTF. The CDR3 region has the DNA TGCGCCAGCAGCTTGGGACAGGCCGGGTCAGTCTATGGCTACACCTTC.